The clone carrying this TCR beta chain has just one count. The antigen is not known. Germline CDR1 and CDR2: MGHRA and YSYEKL. The CDR3 runs to 14 residues. Trimming stripped 4 bases from V and 2 bases from J, with 12 bases between. This entry comes from a study of shared clonotypes between healthy human individuals. In the study overall: Two female and three male donors aged 18 to 49 were enrolled. Findings and limits, study-wide: The genetic and exposure-history diversity represented was limited by few donors.

The investigators split CD4+ cells into a CD45RA+ naive subset and a CD45RA-negative memory subset. Produced via immunoSEQ multiplex PCR; TCRdb's table is partial and in-frame only. Here the sample spans 1 million to 1.2 million clones, about 72% being singletons. The J gene is TRBJ2-7, the V gene TRBV4-1; no clear D. The TCR sequence derives from a man younger than 30 in good health. Some clones in this sample may be carry-over from other donors' samples. The sequenced material came from memory CD4+ T cells from PBMCs. The subset denotes: CD45RA-negative fraction. CDR3 residues: CASSRGTIAYEQYF. The CDR3 coding sequence is TGCGCCAGCAGCCGTGGTACAATTGCCTACGAGCAGTACTTC.